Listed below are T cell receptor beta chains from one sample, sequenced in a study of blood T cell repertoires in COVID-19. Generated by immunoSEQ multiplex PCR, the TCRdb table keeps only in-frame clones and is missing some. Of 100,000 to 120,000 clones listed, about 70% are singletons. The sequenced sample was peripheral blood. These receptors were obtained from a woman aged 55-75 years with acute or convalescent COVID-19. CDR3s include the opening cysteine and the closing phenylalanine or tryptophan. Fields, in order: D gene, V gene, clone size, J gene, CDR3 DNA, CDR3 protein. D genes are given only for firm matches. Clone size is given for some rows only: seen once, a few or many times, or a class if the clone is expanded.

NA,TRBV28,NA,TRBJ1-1,TGTGCCAGCAGGGGGGAGGGTGTTTGGACTGAAGCTTTCTTT,CASRGEGVWTEAFF
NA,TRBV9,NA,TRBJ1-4,TGTGCCAGCATCCCTGCCGAGATTGCAACTAATGAAAAACTGTTTTTT,CASIPAEIATNEKLFF
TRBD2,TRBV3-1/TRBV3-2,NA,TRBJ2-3,TGTGCCAGCAGCCAAGCGCGGACTAGGAAAATCACAGATACGCAGTATTTT,CASSQARTRKITDTQYF
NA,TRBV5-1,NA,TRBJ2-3,TGCGCCAGCAGCTTGCAGGGGACGACAGATACGCAGTATTTT,CASSLQGTTDTQYF
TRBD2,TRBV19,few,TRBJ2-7,TGTGCCAGTAGAGCTAGCGGGGGCCTCTCCTACGAGCAGTACTTC,CASRASGGLSYEQYF
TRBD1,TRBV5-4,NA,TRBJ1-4,TGTGCCAGCAGCGGGACAGGGATTAGGGCAACTAATGAAAAACTGTTTTTT,CASSGTGIRATNEKLFF
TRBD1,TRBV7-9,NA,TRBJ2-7,TGTGCCAGCAGCTTAGTCGACAGGGGGCTCGAGCAGTACTTC,CASSLVDRGLEQYF
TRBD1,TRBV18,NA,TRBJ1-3,TGTGCCACCCAAGGGGGACAGGGGGCTTCCGGAAACACCATATATTTT,CATQGGQGASGNTIYF
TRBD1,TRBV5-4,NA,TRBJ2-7,TGTGCCAGCAGCGATCGGGACAGGGGGGAGATAGAGCAGTACTTC,CASSDRDRGEIEQYF
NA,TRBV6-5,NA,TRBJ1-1,TGTGCCAGCAAGGAGAGCACTGAAGCTTTCTTT,CASKESTEAFF
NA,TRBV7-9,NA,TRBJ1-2,TGTGCCAGCAGCTTAAGCGTAGGTAGTGGCTATGGCTACACCTTC,CASSLSVGSGYGYTF
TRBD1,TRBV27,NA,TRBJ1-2,TGTGCCAGCAGTTTATCAGAACGATATGGGGGACAGGGGCTCAAGGGCTACACCTTC,CASSLSERYGGQGLKGYTF
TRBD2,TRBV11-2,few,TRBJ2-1,TGTGCCAGCAGCTTAGACGGGGGGATCAATGAGCAGTTCTTC,CASSLDGGINEQFF
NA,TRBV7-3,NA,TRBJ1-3,TGTGCCAGCAGCTTAAGTCCGGGACAAGGAAACACCATATATTTT,CASSLSPGQGNTIYF
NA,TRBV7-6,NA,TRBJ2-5,TGTGCCAGCAGCTTAGGAGTCAGGGGGACCCAGTACTTC,CASSLGVRGTQYF